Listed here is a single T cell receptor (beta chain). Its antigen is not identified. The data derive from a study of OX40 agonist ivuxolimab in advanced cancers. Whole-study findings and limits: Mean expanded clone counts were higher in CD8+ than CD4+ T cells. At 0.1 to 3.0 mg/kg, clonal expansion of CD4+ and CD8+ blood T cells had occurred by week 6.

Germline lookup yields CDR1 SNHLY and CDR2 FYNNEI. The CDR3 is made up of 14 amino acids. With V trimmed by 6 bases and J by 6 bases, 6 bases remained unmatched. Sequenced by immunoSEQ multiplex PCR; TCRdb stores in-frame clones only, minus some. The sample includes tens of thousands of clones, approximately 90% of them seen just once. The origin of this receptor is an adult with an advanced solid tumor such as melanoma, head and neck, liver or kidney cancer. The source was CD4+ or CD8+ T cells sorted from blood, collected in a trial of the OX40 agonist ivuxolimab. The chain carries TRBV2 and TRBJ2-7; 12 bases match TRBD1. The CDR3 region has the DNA TGTGCCAGCAGGGGGACAGGGGGCTCGCGCGAGCAGTACTTC. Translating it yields CASRGTGGSREQYF.